This TCR beta chain was identified in a study of control samples from healthy donors and cancer patients. Trimming at V came to 6 bases and at J to 3 bases, leaving 8 bases not matched to a gene. Looked up from germline, CDR1 is MNHNY and CDR2 is SVGAGI (reference sequence). The CDR3 consists of 14 residues. Produced via immunoSEQ multiplex PCR; TCRdb's table is partial and in-frame only. The repertoire has almost 90,000 clones, 85% of them found once; the top ten carry around 2.1%. The chain is built from TRBV6-6 and TRBJ2-7, with 7 bases fitting TRBD2. This TCR was sampled from a middle-aged woman in good health. The specimen was blood. As DNA, the CDR3 is TGTGCCAGCAGGAGAGGGGCGGGGGACTACGAGCAGTACTTC. It translates to CASRRGAGDYEQYF.